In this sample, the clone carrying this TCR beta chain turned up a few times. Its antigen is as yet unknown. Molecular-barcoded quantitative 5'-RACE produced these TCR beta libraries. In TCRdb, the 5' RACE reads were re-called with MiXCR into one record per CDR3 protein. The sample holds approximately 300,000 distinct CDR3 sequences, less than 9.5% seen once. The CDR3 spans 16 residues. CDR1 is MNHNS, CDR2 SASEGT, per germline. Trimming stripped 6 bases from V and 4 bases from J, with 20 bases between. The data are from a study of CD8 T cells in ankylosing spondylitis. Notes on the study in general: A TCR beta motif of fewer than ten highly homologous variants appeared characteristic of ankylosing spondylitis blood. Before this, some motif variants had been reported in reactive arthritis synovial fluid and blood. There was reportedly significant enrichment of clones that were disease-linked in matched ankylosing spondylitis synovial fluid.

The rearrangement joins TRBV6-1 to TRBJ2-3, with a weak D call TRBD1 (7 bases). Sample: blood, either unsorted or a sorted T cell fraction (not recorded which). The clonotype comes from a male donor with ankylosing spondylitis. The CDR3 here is CASRAPGGRQADTQYF. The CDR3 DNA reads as TGTGCCAGCAGGGCTCCAGGGGGGAGGCAAGCAGATACGCAGTATTTT.